This TCR beta chain stems from a study of identical twins. Template switching (which added a universal primer site) was used, and cDNA carried unique molecular identifiers. Each CDR3 protein is one row after TCRdb ran MiXCR on the 5' RACE reads. The data show nearly 650,000 distinct CDR3 sequences, with about 7% seen just once and less than 2% held by the top ten. Notes on the study in general: The authors noted that invariant MAIT and iNKT cells could partly confound zero-insertion analyses. Excess sharing between twins was weaker in beta out-of-frame sequences.

Note on this clonotype: Its antigen is unidentified. The DNA is omitted, as the CDR3 cannot be located on it reliably, and the CDR3 follows TCRdb's listing.

The CDR3 is 16 amino acids long, termini counted. The sample was also linked to a second study, of yellow fever vaccine responses in identical twins. That report adds: Vaccine T cell responses of twins reportedly seemed partly convergent and partly personalized.

The rearrangement links TRBV21-1 to TRBJ2-3; the DNA was not compared with TRBD2, the D call given in the table. TRBV21-1 is classified as a pseudogene. The receptor's source is a woman aged 18-29 years in good health. Sequenced material: PBMCs. CDR3 protein: CATLGVWATGTDTQYF.